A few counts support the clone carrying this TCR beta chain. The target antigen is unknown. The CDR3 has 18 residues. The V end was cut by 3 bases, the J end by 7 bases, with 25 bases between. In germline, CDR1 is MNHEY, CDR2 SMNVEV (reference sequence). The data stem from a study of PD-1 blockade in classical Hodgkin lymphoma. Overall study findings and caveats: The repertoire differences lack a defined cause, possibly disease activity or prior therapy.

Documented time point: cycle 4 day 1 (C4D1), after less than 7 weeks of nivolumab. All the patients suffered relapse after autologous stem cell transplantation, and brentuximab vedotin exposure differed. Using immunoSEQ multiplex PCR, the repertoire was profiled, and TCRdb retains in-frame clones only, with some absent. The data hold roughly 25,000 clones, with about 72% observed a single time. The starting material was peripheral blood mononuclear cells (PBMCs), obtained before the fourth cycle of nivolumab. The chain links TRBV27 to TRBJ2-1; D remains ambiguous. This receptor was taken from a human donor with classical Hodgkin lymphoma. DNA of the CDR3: TGTGCCAGCAGTTTTAGCCCAAACCACGCCCCTTACCTTAATGAGCAGTTCTTC. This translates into CASSFSPNHAPYLNEQFF.